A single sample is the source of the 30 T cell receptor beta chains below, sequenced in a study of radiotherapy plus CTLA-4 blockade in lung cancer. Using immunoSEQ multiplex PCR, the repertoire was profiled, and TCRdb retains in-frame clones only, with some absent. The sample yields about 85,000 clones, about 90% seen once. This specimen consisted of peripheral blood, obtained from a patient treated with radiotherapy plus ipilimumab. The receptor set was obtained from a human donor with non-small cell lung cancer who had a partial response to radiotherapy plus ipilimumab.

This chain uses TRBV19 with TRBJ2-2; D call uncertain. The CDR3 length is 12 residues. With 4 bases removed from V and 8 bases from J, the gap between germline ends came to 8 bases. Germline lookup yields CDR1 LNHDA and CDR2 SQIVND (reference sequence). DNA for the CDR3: TGTGCCAGTAGTAGCAGGTTTGGGGAGCTGTTTTTT. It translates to CASSSRFGELFF.

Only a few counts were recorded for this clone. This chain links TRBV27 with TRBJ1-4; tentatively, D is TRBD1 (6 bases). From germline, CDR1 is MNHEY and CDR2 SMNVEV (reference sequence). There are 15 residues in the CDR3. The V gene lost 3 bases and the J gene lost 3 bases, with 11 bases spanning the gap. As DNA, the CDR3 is TGTGCCAGCAGTTTTGGGGGGGCTTCTAATGAAAAACTGTTTTTT. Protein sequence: CASSFGGASNEKLFF.

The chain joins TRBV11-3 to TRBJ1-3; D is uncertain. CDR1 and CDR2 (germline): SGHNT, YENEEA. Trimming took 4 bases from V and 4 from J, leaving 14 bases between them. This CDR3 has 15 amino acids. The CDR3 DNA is TGTGCCAGCAGCTACGGGTTCGCGGAGGGAAACACCATATATTTT. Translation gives CASSYGFAEGNTIYF. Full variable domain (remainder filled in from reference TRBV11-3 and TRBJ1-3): EAGVVQSPRYKIIEKKQPVAFWCNPISGHNTLYWYLQNLGQGPELLIRYENEEAVDDSQLPKDRFSAERLKGVDSTLKIQPAELGDSAVYLCASSYGFAEGNTIYFGEGSWLTVV.

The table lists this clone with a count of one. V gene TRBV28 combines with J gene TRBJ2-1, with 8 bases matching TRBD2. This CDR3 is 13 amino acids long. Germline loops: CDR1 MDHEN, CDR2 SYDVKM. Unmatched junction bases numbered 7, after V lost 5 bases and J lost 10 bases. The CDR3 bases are TGTGCCAGCAGTGGGTTAGCGGGACACGAGCAGTTCTTC. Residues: CASSGLAGHEQFF.

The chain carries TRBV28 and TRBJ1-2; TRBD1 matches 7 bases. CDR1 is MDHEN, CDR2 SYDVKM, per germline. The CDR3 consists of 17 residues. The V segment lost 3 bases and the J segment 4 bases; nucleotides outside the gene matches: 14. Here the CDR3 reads CASSLSVRGQGIYGYTF. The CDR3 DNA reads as TGTGCCAGCAGTTTGTCGGTTAGGGGGCAGGGAATCTATGGCTACACCTTC.

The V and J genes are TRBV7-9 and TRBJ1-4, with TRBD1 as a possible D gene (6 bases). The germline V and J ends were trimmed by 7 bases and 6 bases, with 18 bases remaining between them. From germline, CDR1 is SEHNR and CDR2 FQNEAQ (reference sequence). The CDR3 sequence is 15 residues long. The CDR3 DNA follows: TGTGCCAGCACCCTTCTCGACAGGCCGGATGAAAAACTGTTTTTT. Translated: CASTLLDRPDEKLFF.

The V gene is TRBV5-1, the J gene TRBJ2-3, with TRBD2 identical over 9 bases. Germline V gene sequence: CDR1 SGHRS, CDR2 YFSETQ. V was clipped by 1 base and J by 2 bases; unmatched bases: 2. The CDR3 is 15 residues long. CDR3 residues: CASSLRLAATDTQYF. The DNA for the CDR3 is TGCGCCAGCAGCTTGAGACTAGCGGCCACAGATACGCAGTATTTT.

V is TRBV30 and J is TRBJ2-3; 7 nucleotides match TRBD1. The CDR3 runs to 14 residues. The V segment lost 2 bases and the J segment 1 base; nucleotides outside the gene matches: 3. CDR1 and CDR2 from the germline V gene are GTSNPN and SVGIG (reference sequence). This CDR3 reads CAWSPGQGTDTQYF. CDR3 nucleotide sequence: TGTGCCTGGAGTCCCGGACAGGGCACAGATACGCAGTATTTT. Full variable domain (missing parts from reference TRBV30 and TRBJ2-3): SQTIHQWPATLVQPVGSPLSLECTVEGTSNPNLYWYRQAAGRGLQLLFYSVGIGQISSEVPQNLSASRPQDRQFILSSKKLLLSDSGFYLCAWSPGQGTDTQYFGPGTRLTVL.

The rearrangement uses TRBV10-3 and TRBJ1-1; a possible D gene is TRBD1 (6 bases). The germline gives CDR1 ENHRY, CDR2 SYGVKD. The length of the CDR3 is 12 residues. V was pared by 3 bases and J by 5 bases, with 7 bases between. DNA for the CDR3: TGTGCCATCAGTGACAGGGGTACTGAAGCTTTCTTT. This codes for CAISDRGTEAFF.

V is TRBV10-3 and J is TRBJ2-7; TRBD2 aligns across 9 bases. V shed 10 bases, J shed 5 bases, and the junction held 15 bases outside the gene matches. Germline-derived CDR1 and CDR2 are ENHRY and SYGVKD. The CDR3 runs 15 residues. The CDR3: CATLERLAGIHEQYF. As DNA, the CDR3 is TGTGCCACCCTCGAGAGGCTAGCGGGAATCCACGAGCAGTACTTC.

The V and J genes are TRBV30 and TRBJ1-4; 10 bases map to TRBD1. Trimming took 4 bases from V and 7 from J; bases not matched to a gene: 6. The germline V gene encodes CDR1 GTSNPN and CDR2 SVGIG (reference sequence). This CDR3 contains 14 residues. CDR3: CAWTGQGDFEKLFF. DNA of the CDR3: TGTGCCTGGACCGGACAGGGGGATTTTGAAAAACTGTTTTTT. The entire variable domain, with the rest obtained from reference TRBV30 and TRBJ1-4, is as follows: SQTIHQWPATLVQPVGSPLSLECTVEGTSNPNLYWYRQAAGRGLQLLFYSVGIGQISSEVPQNLSASRPQDRQFILSSKKLLLSDSGFYLCAWTGQGDFEKLFFGSGTQLSVL.

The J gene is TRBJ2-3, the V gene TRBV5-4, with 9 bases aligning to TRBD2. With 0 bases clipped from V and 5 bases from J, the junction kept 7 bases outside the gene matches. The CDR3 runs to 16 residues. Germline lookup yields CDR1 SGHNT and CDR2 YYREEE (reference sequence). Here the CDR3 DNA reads TGTGCCAGCAGCTTGGGTACAGCGGGGGGTAGAGATACGCAGTATTTT. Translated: CASSLGTAGGRDTQYF.

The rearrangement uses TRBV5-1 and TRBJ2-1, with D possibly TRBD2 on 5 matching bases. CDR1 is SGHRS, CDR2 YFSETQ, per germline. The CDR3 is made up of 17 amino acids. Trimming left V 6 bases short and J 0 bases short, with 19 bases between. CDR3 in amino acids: CASTPGGSAISYNEQFF. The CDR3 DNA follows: TGCGCCAGCACCCCCGGCGGTAGCGCGATCTCCTACAATGAGCAGTTCTTC. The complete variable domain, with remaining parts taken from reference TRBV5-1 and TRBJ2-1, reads KAGVTQTPRYLIKTRGQQVTLSCSPISGHRSVSWYQQTPGQGLQFLFEYFSETQRNKGNFPGRFSGRQFSNSRSEMNVSTLELGDSALYLCASTPGGSAISYNEQFFGPGTRLTVL.

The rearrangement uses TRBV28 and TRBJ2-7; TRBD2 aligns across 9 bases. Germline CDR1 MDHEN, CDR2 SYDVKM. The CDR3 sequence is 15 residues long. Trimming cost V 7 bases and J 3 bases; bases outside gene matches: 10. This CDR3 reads CASTTWVSGSYEQYF. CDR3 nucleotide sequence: TGTGCCAGCACCACCTGGGTTAGCGGGAGCTACGAGCAGTACTTC.

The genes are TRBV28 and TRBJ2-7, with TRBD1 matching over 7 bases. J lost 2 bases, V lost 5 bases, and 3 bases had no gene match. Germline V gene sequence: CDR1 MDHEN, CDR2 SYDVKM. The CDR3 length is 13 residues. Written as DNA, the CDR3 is TGTGCCAGCAGTGGGACAGCGACCTACGAGCAGTACTTC. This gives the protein CASSGTATYEQYF.

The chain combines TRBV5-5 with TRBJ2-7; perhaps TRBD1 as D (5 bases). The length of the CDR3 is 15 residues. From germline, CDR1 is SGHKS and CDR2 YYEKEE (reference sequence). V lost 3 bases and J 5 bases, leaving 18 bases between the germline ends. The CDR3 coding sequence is TGTGCCAGCAGCTCCACCCTCAGGGCACTGCACGAGCAGTACGTC. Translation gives CASSSTLRALHEQYV.

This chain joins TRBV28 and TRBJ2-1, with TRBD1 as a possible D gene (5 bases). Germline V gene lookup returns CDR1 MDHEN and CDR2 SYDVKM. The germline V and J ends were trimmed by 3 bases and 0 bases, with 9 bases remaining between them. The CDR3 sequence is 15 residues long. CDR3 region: CASSFGQSSYNEQFF. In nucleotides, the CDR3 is TGTGCCAGCAGTTTCGGACAAAGCTCCTACAATGAGCAGTTCTTC.

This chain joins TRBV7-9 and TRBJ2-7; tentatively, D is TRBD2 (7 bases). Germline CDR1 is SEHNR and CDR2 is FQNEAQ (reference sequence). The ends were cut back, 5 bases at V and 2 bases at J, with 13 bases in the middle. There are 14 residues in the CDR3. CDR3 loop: CASSPEGGAYEQYV. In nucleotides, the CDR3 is TGTGCCAGCAGCCCGGAGGGGGGGGCCTACGAGCAGTACGTC.

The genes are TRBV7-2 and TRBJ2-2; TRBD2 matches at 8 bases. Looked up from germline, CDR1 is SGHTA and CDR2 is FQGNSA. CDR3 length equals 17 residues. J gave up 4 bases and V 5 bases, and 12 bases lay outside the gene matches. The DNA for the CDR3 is TGTGCCAGCAGCCCCCTTAGGGGAGCGGGAGTCACCGGGGAGCTGTTTTTT. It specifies CASSPLRGAGVTGELFF.

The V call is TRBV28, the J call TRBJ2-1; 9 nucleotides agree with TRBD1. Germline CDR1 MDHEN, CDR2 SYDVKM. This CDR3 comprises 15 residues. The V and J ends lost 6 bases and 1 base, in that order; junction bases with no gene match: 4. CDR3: CASRIGTGSYNEQFF. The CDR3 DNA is TGTGCCAGCAGAATCGGGACAGGGTCCTACAATGAGCAGTTCTTC.

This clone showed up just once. This CDR3 is CASSYWQGRTGELFF. CDR3 nucleotide sequence: TGTGCCAGCAGTTATTGGCAGGGTAGGACCGGGGAGCTGTTTTTT. The chain couples TRBV6-5 to TRBJ2-2; maybe TRBD1 (5 bases). With 3 bases removed from V and 5 bases from J, the gap between germline ends came to 13 bases. The CDR3 is 15 amino acids. Looked up from germline, CDR1 is MNHEY and CDR2 is SVGAGI.

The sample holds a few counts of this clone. The CDR3 spells CASSRRSNQPQHF. The CDR3 DNA follows: TGTGCCAGCAGTCGCAGATCCAATCAGCCCCAGCATTTT. V is TRBV2 and J is TRBJ1-5; unclear D gene. Trimming removed 5 bases at V and 3 bases at J, with 8 bases between. Germline-derived CDR1 and CDR2 are SNHLY and FYNNEI. The CDR3 has 13 amino acids.

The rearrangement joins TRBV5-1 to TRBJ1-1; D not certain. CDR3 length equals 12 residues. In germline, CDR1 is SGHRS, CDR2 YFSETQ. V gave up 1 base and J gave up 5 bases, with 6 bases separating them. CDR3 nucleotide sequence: TGCGCCAGCAGCTTGTCGGGGACTGAAGCTTTCTTT. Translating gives CASSLSGTEAFF. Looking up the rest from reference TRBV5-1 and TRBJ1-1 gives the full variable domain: KAGVTQTPRYLIKTRGQQVTLSCSPISGHRSVSWYQQTPGQGLQFLFEYFSETQRNKGNFPGRFSGRQFSNSRSEMNVSTLELGDSALYLCASSLSGTEAFFGQGTRLTVV.

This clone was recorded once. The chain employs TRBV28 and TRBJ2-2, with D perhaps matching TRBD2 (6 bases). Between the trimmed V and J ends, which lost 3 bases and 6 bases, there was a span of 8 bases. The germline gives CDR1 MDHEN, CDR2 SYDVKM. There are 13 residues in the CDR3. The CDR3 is CASSFGGAGELFF. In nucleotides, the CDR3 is TGTGCCAGCAGTTTTGGCGGGGCCGGGGAGCTGTTTTTT.

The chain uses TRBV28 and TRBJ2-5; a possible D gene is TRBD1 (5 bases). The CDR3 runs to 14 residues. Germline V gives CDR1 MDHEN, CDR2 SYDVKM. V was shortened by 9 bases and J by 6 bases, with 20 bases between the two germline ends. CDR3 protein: CASYAGPPGQTQYF. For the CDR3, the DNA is TGTGCCAGTTACGCCGGGCCCCCAGGGCAGACCCAGTACTTC. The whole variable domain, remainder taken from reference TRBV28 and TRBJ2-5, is DVKVTQSSRYLVKRTGEKVFLECVQDMDHENMFWYRQDPGLGLRLIYFSYDVKMKEKGDIPEGYSVSREKKERFSLILESASTNQTSMYLCASYAGPPGQTQYFGPGTRLLVL.

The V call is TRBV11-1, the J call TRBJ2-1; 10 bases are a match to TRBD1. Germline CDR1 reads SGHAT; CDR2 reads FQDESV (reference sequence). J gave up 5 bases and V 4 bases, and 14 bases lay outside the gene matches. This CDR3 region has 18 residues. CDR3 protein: CASSSWFWDRGSHNEQFF. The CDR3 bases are TGTGCCAGCAGCTCCTGGTTTTGGGACAGGGGTTCCCACAATGAGCAGTTCTTC.

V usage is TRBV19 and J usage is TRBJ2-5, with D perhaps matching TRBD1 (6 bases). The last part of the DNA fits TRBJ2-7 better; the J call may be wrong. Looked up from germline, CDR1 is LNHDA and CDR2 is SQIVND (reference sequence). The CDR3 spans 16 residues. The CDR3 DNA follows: TGTGCCAGTACCCGGACAGCCAACACGCGTTCCTACGAGCAGTACTTC. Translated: CASTRTANTRSYEQYF.

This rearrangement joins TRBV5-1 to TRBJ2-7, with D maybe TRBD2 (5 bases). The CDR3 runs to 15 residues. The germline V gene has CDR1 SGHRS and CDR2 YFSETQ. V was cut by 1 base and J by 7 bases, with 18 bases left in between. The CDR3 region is CASSLSGGLPGEQYF. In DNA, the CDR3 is TGCGCCAGCAGCTTGTCCGGCGGCCTTCCGGGGGAGCAGTACTTC.

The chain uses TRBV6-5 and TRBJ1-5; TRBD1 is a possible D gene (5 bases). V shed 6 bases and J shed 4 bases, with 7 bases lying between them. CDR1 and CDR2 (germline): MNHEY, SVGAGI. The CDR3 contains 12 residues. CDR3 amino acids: CASSRVNQPQHF. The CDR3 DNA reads TGTGCCAGCAGCAGGGTGAATCAGCCCCAGCATTTT.

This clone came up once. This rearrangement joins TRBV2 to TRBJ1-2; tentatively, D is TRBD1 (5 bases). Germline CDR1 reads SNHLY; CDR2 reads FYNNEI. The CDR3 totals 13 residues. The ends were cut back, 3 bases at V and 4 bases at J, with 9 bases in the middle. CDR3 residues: CASSDGHLYGYTF. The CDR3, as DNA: TGTGCCAGCAGTGACGGACACCTCTATGGCTACACCTTC. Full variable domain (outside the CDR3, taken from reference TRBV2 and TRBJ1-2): EPEVTQTPSHQVTQMGQEVILRCVPISNHLYFYWYRQILGQKVEFLVSFYNNEISEKSEIFDDQFSVERPDGSNFTLKIRSTKLEDSAMYFCASSDGHLYGYTFGSGTRLTVV.